The 8 T cell receptor beta chains listed next were all sequenced from one sample in a study of blood T cell repertoires in COVID-19. The protocol was immunoSEQ multiplex PCR, while the TCRdb copy is restricted to in-frame clones and leaves out a portion. The sample has roughly 230,000 clones, 70% to 90% seen once. Sequencing was done on a sample of PBMCs or T cells enriched from blood (not recorded which). The receptors come from a woman aged 45-59 years who had been exposed to COVID-19.

The chain uses TRBV11-3 and TRBJ1-1, with a weak D call TRBD1 (5 bases). Germline V gene lookup returns CDR1 SGHNT and CDR2 YENEEA. There are 14 residues in the CDR3. With 6 bases removed from V and 7 bases from J, the gap between germline ends came to 18 bases. DNA of the CDR3: TGTGCCAGCAGACTTGTTAGGAGGGGAGATGAAGCTTTCTTT. This encodes CASRLVRRGDEAFF.

The count of this clone is one. This chain connects TRBV5-4 to TRBJ1-2; 10 bases align to TRBD1. The V segment lost 1 base and the J segment 7 bases; nucleotides outside the gene matches: 10. This CDR3 is 16 amino acids long. Germline-derived CDR1 and CDR2 are SGHNT and YYREEE (reference sequence). The CDR3 protein is CASSLTRQGAPGGYTF. CDR3 coding DNA: TGTGCCAGCAGCTTGACAAGACAGGGGGCCCCTGGTGGCTACACCTTC.

This chain links TRBV29-1 with TRBJ1-1, with D possibly being TRBD1 (5 bases). Trimming removed 3 bases from V and 0 bases from J, with 8 bases in between. Germline V gene sequence: CDR1 SQVTM, CDR2 ANQGSEA. The CDR3 runs 13 residues. As DNA, the CDR3 is TGCAGCGTTGACAGGGACTTGAACACTGAAGCTTTCTTT. Protein sequence: CSVDRDLNTEAFF.

V and J are TRBV29-1 and TRBJ1-3; a weak D match, TRBD1 (6 bases). Per germline, CDR1 SQVTM and CDR2 ANQGSEA. V lost 0 bases and J lost 0, with 12 bases in between. The CDR3 loop spans 16 amino acids. The CDR3 sequence is CSVEDWTDRSGNTIYF. CDR3 coding DNA: TGCAGCGTTGAAGACTGGACAGACCGCTCTGGAAACACCATATATTTT.

This chain joins TRBV21-1 and TRBJ1-1; the table gives TRBD1 as D, unverified against the DNA. TRBV21-1 is labeled a pseudogene. CDR3 length: 20 amino acids. The CDR3 region is CASSKGHLGTGQMGNTEAFF. CDR3 sequence (DNA): TGTGCCAGCAGCAAGGGCCATCTTGGGACAGGTCAAATGGGGAACACTGAAGCTTTCTTT.

This clone was seen just once. The rearrangement joins TRBV7-2 to TRBJ1-1; 7 nucleotides align to TRBD1. V lost 5 bases, J lost 5 bases, and 5 bases stayed unmatched. Per the germline V gene, CDR1 is SGHTA and CDR2 is FQGNSA. The length of the CDR3 is 13 residues. CDR3: CASSPQGRTEAFF. CDR3 coding DNA: TGTGCCAGCAGCCCACAGGGGAGAACTGAAGCTTTCTTT.

The gene calls are TRBV29-1 and TRBJ1-1; 7 nucleotides agree with TRBD1. Trimming cost V 4 bases and J 2 bases; bases outside gene matches: 4. The CDR3 has 13 amino acids. The germline gives CDR1 SQVTM, CDR2 ANQGSEA. The CDR3 DNA reads as TGCAGCGTTGCCAACAGGGGAAACACTGAAGCTTTCTTT. Translation: CSVANRGNTEAFF. Supplemented by reference TRBV29-1 and TRBJ1-1, the full variable domain reads SAVISQKPSRDICQRGTSLTIQCQVDSQVTMMFWYRQQPGQSLTLIATANQGSEATYESGFVIDKFPISRPNLTFSTLTVSNMSPEDSSIYLCSVANRGNTEAFFGQGTRLTVV.

The chain employs TRBV5-1 and TRBJ1-1, with D perhaps matching TRBD1 (5 bases). CDR1 is SGHRS, CDR2 YFSETQ, per germline. V gave up 1 base and J gave up 3 bases, with 13 bases separating them. The CDR3 runs 15 residues. Written as DNA, the CDR3 is TGCGCCAGCAGCTTGTCTGGGGAGGGGTACACTGAAGCTTTCTTT. Translated, it gives CASSLSGEGYTEAFF.